This record looks at one TCR beta chain sequence and its context. These data are taken from a study of cytomegalovirus exposure and HLA in healthy donors. Use of 60 Vbeta and 13 Jbeta primers characterized the PCR. TCRdb's table, derived via immunoSEQ multiplex PCR, lists solely in-frame clones and lacks some. The sample shows under 130,000 clones, less than 80% of them seen only once. Sequencing input: PBMCs. The sequence was collected from a woman aged 40 to 55 in good health and CMV-seronegative.

CDR3 nucleotides: TGTGCCTGGAGTCTTGGGCAGAACTATGGCTACACCTTC. Translating it yields CAWSLGQNYGYTF. The chain is built from TRBV30 and TRBJ1-2; no clear D. This CDR3 comprises 13 residues. Germline loops: CDR1 GTSNPN, CDR2 SVGIG (reference sequence). Trimming cost V 2 bases and J 2 bases, with 9 bases left between them. The full variable domain, rest sourced from reference TRBV30 and TRBJ1-2, is SQTIHQWPATLVQPVGSPLSLECTVEGTSNPNLYWYRQAAGRGLQLLFYSVGIGQISSEVPQNLSASRPQDRQFILSSKKLLLSDSGFYLCAWSLGQNYGYTFGSGTRLTVV.